Each of the 17 T cell receptor beta chains below was sequenced from the same sample in a study of cytomegalovirus exposure and HLA in healthy donors. PCR was performed using 60 Vbeta and 13 Jbeta primers. TCRdb's table, derived via immunoSEQ multiplex PCR, lists solely in-frame clones and lacks some. The table shows approximately 170,000 clones, with 85% occurring only once. The sample comprised PBMCs. These receptor sequences come from a boy under 10 years old in good health and CMV-seronegative.

The J gene is TRBJ1-6, the V gene TRBV28; D might be TRBD1 (6 bases). V dropped 1 base and J dropped 10 bases, with 14 bases sitting between them. The CDR3 runs to 15 residues. Germline lookup yields CDR1 MDHEN and CDR2 SYDVKM. CDR3 bases: TGTGCCAGCAGTTTATCCCTTACAGGGTCCTCACCCCTCCACTTT. This sequence encodes CASSLSLTGSSPLHF.

The chain links TRBV18 to TRBJ1-1, with 8 bases matching TRBD1. Germline V gene data show CDR1 as KGHSH and CDR2 as LQKENI. The CDR3 is 13 amino acids. Trimming removed 3 bases from V and 6 bases from J; junction bases left unmatched: 3. CDR3: CASSPGTGSEAFF. The CDR3 region has the DNA TGTGCCAGCTCACCCGGGACAGGATCTGAAGCTTTCTTT.

The J gene is TRBJ1-1, the V gene TRBV6-6, with 10 bases matching TRBD1. V was pared by 5 bases and J by 10 bases, with 7 bases of the junction left unmatched. Germline-derived CDR1 and CDR2 are MNHNY and SVGAGI (reference sequence). This CDR3 spans 13 amino acids. This chain's CDR3 is CASSDRGRERAFF. The CDR3 coding sequence is TGTGCCAGCAGTGACAGGGGGCGCGAACGAGCTTTCTTT.

This chain links TRBV5-4 with TRBJ1-3, with D maybe TRBD1 (5 bases). CDR3 length: 15 amino acids. The germline V gene has CDR1 SGHNT and CDR2 YYREEE (reference sequence). The ends were cut back, 3 bases at V and 0 bases at J, with 10 bases in the middle. The CDR3 loop reads CASSYGHDSGNTIYF. For the CDR3, the DNA is TGTGCCAGCAGCTACGGACACGACTCTGGAAACACCATATATTTT.

The CDR3 loop reads CAISETTQGLTFF. CDR3 sequence (DNA): TGTGCCATCAGTGAAACTACCCAGGGTCTAACTTTCTTT. The rearrangement links TRBV10-3 to TRBJ1-1; perhaps TRBD1 as D (5 bases). The CDR3 consists of 13 residues. The germline V gene has CDR1 ENHRY and CDR2 SYGVKD. The V end lost 3 bases, the J end lost 12 bases, and 17 bases lay between the germline ends.

This sequence joins TRBV4-2 and TRBJ1-1, with TRBD1 matching over 7 bases. This CDR3 is 16 amino acids long. J was trimmed by 5 bases and V by 2 bases; bases with no gene match: 11. CDR1 is LGHNA, CDR2 YNFKEQ, per germline. The CDR3 here is CASSQSPAGGMTEAFF. The CDR3 coding sequence is TGTGCCAGCAGCCAAAGTCCGGCAGGGGGTATGACTGAAGCTTTCTTT.

The rearrangement uses TRBV19 and TRBJ2-7; 9 bases line up with TRBD1. After removal of 6 bases from V and 3 bases from J, the junction contained 9 bases not matched to a gene. CDR3 length: 15 amino acids. The germline V gene has CDR1 LNHDA and CDR2 SQIVND (reference sequence). In DNA, the CDR3 is TGTGCCAGTAGGTTCTCGGGACAGGGCGGCTACGAGCAGTACTTC. Protein product: CASRFSGQGGYEQYF.

The chain links TRBV27 to TRBJ2-1; tentatively, D is TRBD1 (6 bases). Germline V gene sequence: CDR1 MNHEY, CDR2 SMNVEV (reference sequence). This CDR3 is built from 17 residues. V was cut by 5 bases and J by 2 bases, with 19 bases left in between. This CDR3 reads CASSMTSGALTYNEQFF. The CDR3 DNA is TGTGCCAGCAGTATGACTTCAGGGGCTCTTACCTACAATGAGCAGTTCTTC.

J is TRBJ2-5 and V is TRBV2, with 8 nucleotides matching TRBD2. TRBJ2-7 explains the end of the DNA better; the J call may be wrong. Germline assignment: CDR1 SNHLY and CDR2 FYNNEI. This CDR3 region has 15 residues. The chain's CDR3 is CASSEAPTSGYEQYF. The CDR3 DNA is TGTGCCAGCAGTGAAGCTCCTACTAGCGGCTACGAGCAGTACTTC.

V and J are TRBV6-1 and TRBJ2-6; no clear D. V was clipped by 3 bases and J by 0 bases, with 6 bases between them. The CDR3 runs 15 residues. The V gene's germline CDR1 is MNHNS and CDR2 SASEGT. The CDR3 DNA sequence: TGTGCCAGCAGTGACGGCGGCTCTGGGGCCAACGTCCTGACTTTC. It translates to CASSDGGSGANVLTF.

This clone was counted once. V usage is TRBV19 and J usage is TRBJ2-5, with a weak D call TRBD2 (5 bases). V gave up 8 bases and J gave up 5 bases, with 18 bases separating them. The CDR3 contains 14 residues. CDR1 is LNHDA and CDR2 is SQIVND in the germline V gene (reference sequence). The CDR3 reads CASAWGGSGETQYF. In DNA, the CDR3 is TGTGCCAGTGCCTGGGGTGGTTCGGGGGAGACCCAGTACTTC.

CDR3 sequence: CASSPPSTLNTEAFF. CDR3 DNA sequence: TGTGCCAGCAGCCCCCCGTCTACGCTGAACACTGAAGCTTTCTTT. The chain employs TRBV9 and TRBJ1-1; D unclear. Germline V gives CDR1 SGDLS, CDR2 YYNGEE. The V gene lost 4 bases and the J gene lost 0 bases, with 13 bases spanning the gap. The CDR3 runs 15 residues.

This clone occurred once. The J gene is TRBJ2-7, the V gene TRBV28; D may be TRBD2 (6 bases). The germline CDR1 and CDR2 sequences are MDHEN and SYDVKM. Deletions cut 5 bases from V and 2 bases from J, with 19 bases between. CDR3 length: 16 amino acids. The CDR3 here is CASSNSRSGFTYEQYF. CDR3 DNA: TGTGCCAGCAGTAACTCGAGGAGCGGGTTTACCTACGAGCAGTACTTC. The whole variable domain, filled in from reference TRBV28 and TRBJ2-7, reads DVKVTQSSRYLVKRTGEKVFLECVQDMDHENMFWYRQDPGLGLRLIYFSYDVKMKEKGDIPEGYSVSREKKERFSLILESASTNQTSMYLCASSNSRSGFTYEQYFGPGTRLTVT.

The V call is TRBV5-1, the J call TRBJ1-1, with 9 nucleotides matching TRBD1. The J segment lost 5 bases and the V segment lost 3 bases, leaving 2 bases of the junction unmatched. The CDR3 consists of 13 residues. Per germline, CDR1 SGHRS and CDR2 YFSETQ. CDR3 nucleotide sequence: TGCGCCAGCAGCTACAGGGGGCTTACTGAAGCTTTCTTT. It encodes CASSYRGLTEAFF.

This clone was counted a few times. The rearrangement links TRBV29-1 to TRBJ2-1; 12 bases match TRBD1. Germline V gene sequence: CDR1 SQVTM, CDR2 ANQGSEA. The V segment lost 4 bases and the J segment 1 base; nucleotides outside the gene matches: 5. This CDR3 comprises 16 residues. The CDR3 coding sequence is TGCAGCGTTGCGGGGACAGGGGGCATTTCCTACAATGAGCAGTTCTTC. Amino acids: CSVAGTGGISYNEQFF.

The table lists this clone with a few counts. This chain links TRBV6-1 with TRBJ2-1; 10 nucleotides match TRBD1. J gave up 3 bases and V 6 bases, and 2 bases lay outside the gene matches. Germline V gene lookup returns CDR1 MNHNS and CDR2 SASEGT. This CDR3 region has 14 residues. For the CDR3, the DNA is TGTGCCAGCAGGCGGGACAGGGGCTACAATGAGCAGTTCTTC. Its translation: CASRRDRGYNEQFF.

The chain recombines TRBV30 with TRBJ2-3, with D uncertain. The CDR3 runs to 14 residues. Trimming left V 0 bases short and J 0 bases short, with 7 bases between. Germline CDR1 and CDR2: GTSNPN and SVGIG (reference sequence). The CDR3, as DNA: TGTGCCTGGAGTGTACTCTTGAGCACAGATACGCAGTATTTT. This translates into CAWSVLLSTDTQYF. Combining the CDR3 with reference TRBV30 and TRBJ2-3 gives the whole variable domain SQTIHQWPATLVQPVGSPLSLECTVEGTSNPNLYWYRQAAGRGLQLLFYSVGIGQISSEVPQNLSASRPQDRQFILSSKKLLLSDSGFYLCAWSVLLSTDTQYFGPGTRLTVL.